This TCR beta chain was identified during a study of CD8+CD57+ T cells in acquired aplastic anemia (dated by TCRdb to 2016 to 2019). About the study as a whole: Extracted DNA from sorted CD4+ and CD8+ cells averaged about 3 ug, ranging from about 0.17 to 27.4 ug. CD8+CD57+ expansion was defined as a frequency above the mean frequency observed in healthy subjects.

This clonotype was found once. Its antigen specificity is not known. Base qualities are not recorded, but no much larger clone differs from it by a single base. One read provides weak support. CDR1 and CDR2, per the germline V gene (reference sequence), are SGHNT and YYREEE. Including cysteine and phenylalanine, the CDR3 has 15 amino acids. Only the CDR3 DNA stays, 45 bases, in frame from base 1. For this chain, trimming is 4 bases at the V end and 5 bases at the J end, and the number of junction bases without a gene match is 3. Genomic DNA was used as template for profiling of TCR beta VDJ combinations and CDR3 sequences. An Illumina HiSeq 2000 was the platform used for TCR repertoire sequencing. Per the authors' processing: TRBV/TRBJ rearrangement plots, CDR3 size and DJ length profiles, and Simpson's diversity index were used to assess repertoires. The most abundant DNA sequence in the deep sequencing data was defined as the immunodominant clone. CDR3 amino acid sequences were checked for sharing between subjects and were compared against published repertoires and the VDJdb database. The raw public reads went through TCRdb reprocessing: fastp at Q25, MiXCR clone calling, in-frame beta chains kept. Rows with one shared CDR3 protein collapse into an entry with the most common genes and DNA. TCRdb's processing, not the authors', yielded these V and J calls. The sample yields around 210,000 distinct CDR3 sequences; around three fifths were counted once. The ten largest clones add up to around 50% of the sample.

Expansion of CD8+CD57+ cells had been shown by flow cytometry in the patients chosen for sequencing. Severe acquired aplastic anemia was diagnosed in all patients according to International Study of Aplastic Anemia and Agranulocytosis and Camitta criteria. No therapy had been received by the patients at the time of blood sampling. In this study, sorted CD4+ and CD8+ T cells from the blood of healthy subjects and of severe aplastic anemia patients had their TCR repertoires deep-sequenced. Patients were enrolled under clinicaltrials.gov protocols 00001620, 01623167, 00001397, 00071045, 00081523 and 00961064 in the USA. Ficoll-Paque density gradient centrifugation was used to isolate peripheral blood mononuclear cells. Before DNA was extracted, CD4+ and CD8+ T cells were sorted using either FACS or magnetic beads. General conclusions and limits of the study: Although 25 to 30 CD8+ CDR3 sequences were shared by patients and controls, these sequences appeared highly expressed in patients and within the immunodominant clones of patients. Patients and healthy controls showed no significant difference in CD8+ Simpson's diversity (P=0.060).

The chain couples TRBV5-4 to TRBJ2-1, with TRBD2 matching 13 junction bases. The source is a human donor with aplastic anemia. Input material: sorted CD4+, CD8+, or CD8+CD57+ T cells (not recorded which) from PBMCs. CDR3 region: CASSPGTSGNNEQFF. The nucleotide sequence is given as TGTGCCAGCAGCCCCGGGACTAGCGGGAACAATGAGCAGTTCTTC. The variable domain in full, with residues beyond the CDR3 obtained from the reference TRBV5-4 and TRBJ2-1 genes, is ETGVTQSPTHLIKTRGQQVTLRCSSQSGHNTVSWYQQALGQGPQFIFQYYREEENGRGNFPPRFSGLQFPNYSSELNVNALELDDSALYLCASSPGTSGNNEQFFGPGTRLTVL.